This T cell receptor (beta chain) was observed in a study of OX40 agonist ivuxolimab in advanced cancers. Regarding the study in general: Ivuxolimab, which targeted the costimulatory receptor OX40 (CD134), was an agonistic, fully human IgG2 monoclonal antibody. Intravenous ivuxolimab was administered to patients every 2 weeks at six dose levels: 0.01, 0.1, 0.3, 1.5, 3 and 10 mg/kg. Among the 50 to 55 dose-escalation patients, around 19 had hepatocellular carcinoma, roughly 15 melanoma, 9 renal cell carcinoma and 9 head and neck cancer. A male proportion of around 80% and a mean age of approximately 58 years, ranging from roughly 23 to 85, were recorded for the dose-escalation cohort. Prior anti-PD-1, anti-PD-L1 or anti-CTLA-4 therapy was permitted, and checkpoint inhibitors had been received by about two fifths of dose-escalation patients. Three dose-escalation patients achieved partial responses, one with hepatocellular carcinoma and two with cutaneous melanoma. The purpose of peripheral TCRbeta sequencing was to test whether ivuxolimab changed TCR sequence diversity and led to clonal T-cell expansion. The monotherapy dose-escalation portion (N of about 49 patients) of the phase I ivuxolimab trial is reported in the paper. What the authors observed across the whole study: Antigen specificity was not determined for the clonally expanded peripheral T cells. After ivuxolimab, expanded clones were on average more numerous among CD8+ T cells than among CD4+ T cells. Partial responders in the 0.1-3.0 mg/kg groups had among the lowest normalized peripheral clonal expansion, especially among CD8+ T cells. Low levels of normalized T-cell clonal expansion were also seen in some nonresponding patients. At doses from 0.1 to 3.0 mg/kg, clonal expansion was seen in both CD4+ and CD8+ blood T cells between baseline and week 6.

To sequence the TCRbeta CDR3 region, genomic DNA was isolated from the sorted cells. The immunoSEQ Assay was used for sequencing of TCRbeta CDR3 regions. This immuneACCESS table, as held by TCRdb, lists in-frame sequences with V and J called but not all clones. Of the missing ones, under half trace to an unresolved V gene in checked studies; the others have no known cause. Counted in this sample were about 80,000 clones; about 83% of them appeared once. The top ten constitute 20% to 25% of the sample. Turning to this clone: There is no known antigen for this receptor. Base qualities are not provided; no much larger clone lies one nucleotide away.

The trial excluded patients who had a history of autoimmune disease or who were on systemic immunosuppression. In every dose cohort, peripheral blood was drawn for TCR sequencing at baseline, cycle 4 day 1, and cycle 7 day 1. Samples came from an open-label, multicenter, first-in-human phase I dose-escalation trial of ivuxolimab. Adults with locally advanced or metastatic melanoma, renal cell, hepatocellular, or head and neck squamous cell carcinoma were enrolled in the trial. Before TCR sequencing, CD4+ T cells and CD8+ T cells were sorted from peripheral blood as separate populations. The V end loses 0 bases and the J end loses 2 bases, and a stretch of 8 bases separates them. Counted from cysteine to phenylalanine, this CDR3 has 15 amino acids. The kept DNA is CDR3 alone, 45 bases in frame from the first base. CDR1 LGHNA and CDR2 YNFKEQ were looked up in the germline V gene.

This chain joins TRBV4-2 to TRBJ2-4; there is no confident call for the D gene. The receptor's source is an adult with an advanced solid tumor such as melanoma, head and neck, liver or kidney cancer. Material: CD4+ or CD8+ T cells sorted from blood, obtained in a trial of the OX40 agonist ivuxolimab. The CDR3 sequence is CASSQDLGTKNIQYF. The nucleotide sequence is TGTGCCAGCAGCCAAGATCTGGGAACCAAAAACATTCAGTACTTC.